This T cell receptor (beta chain) emerged from a study of blood T cell repertoires in COVID-19. Overall study: Researchers got acute and convalescent COVID-19 samples from the United States, Italy and Spain. The analysed material was cDNA or gDNA that came from T cells, B-cell-depleted T cells, or PBMCs.

The protocol was immunoSEQ multiplex PCR, while the TCRdb copy is restricted to in-frame clones and leaves out a portion. Among roughly 180,000 clones, around four fifths were seen once, and the ten largest hold approximately 4%. Participants came from about 24 US areas, aged roughly 18 to 89 years. The germline V gene has CDR1 SGHDN and CDR2 FVKESK. This CDR3 has 13 residues. V lost 0 bases to trimming and J lost 10 bases, with 10 bases between them. This sequence was found in a woman aged 45 to 65 in a cohort exposed to, infected with or recovered from COVID-19 (not recorded which). The chain recombines TRBV14 with TRBJ2-1, with TRBD2 as a possible D gene (5 bases). The sequencing sample was made of PBMCs or T cells enriched from blood (not recorded which). The CDR3 bases are TGTGCCAGCAGCCAAGATCTCCAGCGGGAGCAGTTCTTC. Translation gives CASSQDLQREQFF.